This T cell receptor beta chain was sequenced for a study of post-analysis software for immune sequencing data. Study at large: The disease courses spanned relapsing-remitting, secondary progressive and progressive-relapsing forms of multiple sclerosis. Regarding the study as a whole: The five TRBV segments detected at higher frequency in patients than in controls included TRBV5-6, TRBV5-1 and TRBV20-1.

Researchers reported that TCR beta cDNA libraries carried unique molecular identifiers. MiXCR was run by TCRdb on the PCR reads, yielding one entry per CDR3 protein. This sample has hundreds of thousands of distinct CDR3 sequences; approximately 53% occur once, and the top ten carry about 4.5%. In the case of this clonotype: Its antigen is not known.

This CDR3 region has 12 residues. Trimming left V 4 bases short and J 2 bases short, with 9 bases between. Looked up from germline, CDR1 is SQVTM and CDR2 is ANQGSEA. The origin of this receptor is a girl aged 5-17 years with multiple sclerosis. The sample comprised blood. The chain has TRBV29-1 and TRBJ2-7, with D perhaps TRBD1 (5 bases). The CDR3 DNA reads as TGCAGCGTTGCGACAGTTCCCTACGAGCAGTACTTC. Amino acids: CSVATVPYEQYF.